This T cell receptor (beta chain) was retrieved from a study of vaccination and CD4 T cells after COVID-19. Germline CDR1 and CDR2: DFQATT and SNEGSKA (reference sequence). This CDR3 has 15 amino acids. Unmatched junction bases numbered 7, after V lost 0 bases and J lost 5 bases. Sample time point: late sampling 161 to 241 days after vaccination in a few convalescent patients. TCRdb reprocessed the PCR reads via MiXCR and lists one record per CDR3 protein. In the table there are around 30,000 distinct CDR3 sequences, approximately 51% of which are singletons. This chain connects TRBV20-1 to TRBJ2-5; TRBD2 aligns across 9 bases. The clonotype was recovered from a human donor who had recovered from COVID-19. This sample comprised CD4+ T cells from blood, obtained about 7 months after SARS-CoV-2 vaccination. The chain's CDR3 is CSARDSVAGAETQYF. The CDR3 DNA is TGCAGTGCTAGAGATTCGGTAGCGGGAGCCGAGACCCAGTACTTC.